The 9 T cell receptor beta chains below were found in one sample sequenced in a study of T cells in Graves' hyperthyroidism and ophthalmopathy. Amplified TCR beta CDR3 regions came from RNA transcripts. HTBI primers were the set used in a first-round RT-PCR of the TCR CDR3. Using its own MiXCR run on the multiplex PCR reads, TCRdb lists one record per CDR3 protein. The table lists roughly 110,000 distinct CDR3 sequences, 16% of them singletons. Material for sequencing was blood. The receptor set was obtained from a woman aged 50 to 60 with Graves' hyperthyroidism.

This clonotype was counted at least ten times. The V gene is TRBV2, the J gene TRBJ2-4; a possible D gene is TRBD1 (6 bases). The CDR3 runs 14 residues. The germline CDR1 and CDR2 sequences are SNHLY and FYNNEI. V was clipped by 5 bases and J by 5 bases, with 13 bases between them. The CDR3 bases are TGTGCCAGCAGTTCAGACAGGCAGGAAAACATTCAGTACTTC. Its translation is CASSSDRQENIQYF.

This rearrangement joins TRBV29-1 to TRBJ2-1; a weak D match, TRBD2 (5 bases). CDR1 SQVTM and CDR2 ANQGSEA come from the germline V gene. Trimming cost V 2 bases and J 7 bases, with 15 bases left between them. The length of the CDR3 is 14 residues. The chain's CDR3 is CSVEPAGILNEQFF. The CDR3 DNA sequence: TGCAGCGTTGAACCGGCCGGGATTTTGAATGAGCAGTTCTTC.

In this sample, this clonotype turned up many times. The chain employs TRBV28 and TRBJ2-1; 7 nucleotides align to TRBD1. The V gene's germline CDR1 is MDHEN and CDR2 SYDVKM. With V trimmed by 6 bases and J by 5 bases, 7 bases remained unmatched. CDR3 length equals 14 residues. Written as DNA, the CDR3 is TGTGCCAGCAGCCCAGGGGGTCTGGACAATGAGCAGTTCTTC. It yields the protein CASSPGGLDNEQFF.

V usage is TRBV12-3 or TRBV12-4 and J usage is TRBJ2-1; TRBD2 matches 11 bases. This CDR3 has 15 amino acids. The V and J ends lost 4 bases and 4 bases, in that order; junction bases with no gene match: 3. CDR3: CASSSGLAEYNEQFF. CDR3 nucleotide sequence: TGTGCCAGCAGTTCGGGACTAGCGGAGTACAATGAGCAGTTCTTC.

In its sample, this clonotype was seen many times. V and J are TRBV3-1 and TRBJ1-1; TRBD1 is a possible D gene (6 bases). CDR1 and CDR2 (germline): LGHDT, YNNKEL (reference sequence). CDR3 length equals 13 residues. V dropped 4 bases and J dropped 11 bases, with 17 bases sitting between them. The CDR3 is CASSPGQSGRAFF. The CDR3 DNA reads as TGTGCCAGCAGCCCAGGACAGTCCGGGCGCGCTTTCTTT.

This clonotype was seen at least ten times. The chain carries TRBV12-5 and TRBJ1-2, with D perhaps matching TRBD1 (5 bases). The V end lost 6 bases, the J end lost 4 bases, and 15 bases lay between the germline ends. In germline, CDR1 is LGHNT, CDR2 FRNRAP. There are 14 residues in the CDR3. The CDR3 DNA is TGTGCTAGTGGGCCGATGACAGAGGGCTATGGCTACACCTTC. Its translation: CASGPMTEGYGYTF.

The chain carries TRBV13 and TRBJ2-1; the D is unclear. Trimming pared 0 bases from V and 3 bases from J, leaving 12 bases between. The CDR3 spans 16 residues. CDR1 and CDR2 (germline): PRHDT, FYEKMQ (reference sequence). The CDR3 reads CASSLGARANYNEQFF. CDR3 nucleotides: TGTGCCAGCAGCTTAGGCGCTAGGGCGAACTACAATGAGCAGTTCTTC.

This clonotype appeared a few times. J is TRBJ2-3 and V is TRBV7-3; D is unresolved. V was cut by 5 bases and J by 3 bases, with 9 bases left in between. CDR1 and CDR2 (germline): SGHTA, FQGTGA. The CDR3 is 13 residues long. In nucleotides, the CDR3 is TGTGCCAGCAGCGCCGTCGCGACAGATACGCAGTATTTT. Amino acids: CASSAVATDTQYF.

This clonotype was counted at least ten times. The chain couples TRBV29-1 to TRBJ2-1; TRBD2 aligns across 8 bases. The CDR3 contains 16 residues. From germline, CDR1 is SQVTM and CDR2 ANQGSEA. V trimming: 4 bases; J trimming: 0 bases; junction bases outside the gene matches: 8. The CDR3 is CSVVIGRGSSYNEQFF. For the CDR3, the DNA is TGCAGCGTTGTTATCGGGAGGGGAAGCTCCTACAATGAGCAGTTCTTC.